Shown below are 26 T cell receptor beta chains from a single sample sequenced in a study of OX40 agonist ivuxolimab in advanced cancers. Sequencing used immunoSEQ multiplex PCR; TCRdb keeps in-frame clones, though not all of them. This repertoire shows 70,000 or so clones, around 83% found once; its top ten account for 8%. Sequences were derived from CD4+ or CD8+ T cells sorted from blood, sampled in a trial of the OX40 agonist ivuxolimab. These receptors were collected from an adult with an advanced solid tumor such as melanoma, head and neck, liver or kidney cancer.

This chain uses TRBV19 with TRBJ2-4; D possibly corresponds to TRBD2 (6 bases). The CDR3 contains 15 residues. The V and J ends lost 5 bases and 6 bases respectively, with 17 bases between them. Germline CDR1 reads LNHDA; CDR2 reads SQIVND (reference sequence). CDR3 DNA: TGTGCCAGTAGTCCTACTAGCCGGGGGTTAAACATTCAGTACTTC. Amino acid sequence: CASSPTSRGLNIQYF.

CDR3 loop: CASSNRDTLFSNQPQHF. CDR3 bases: TGTGCCAGTAGTAACCGGGACACACTGTTTAGCAATCAGCCCCAGCATTTT. This sequence joins TRBV19 and TRBJ1-5; weak D call: TRBD1 (6 bases). This CDR3 has 17 residues. Germline V gene sequence: CDR1 LNHDA, CDR2 SQIVND (reference sequence). V lost 4 bases and J 0 bases, leaving 16 bases between the germline ends. Full variable domain (remainder filled in from reference TRBV19 and TRBJ1-5): DGGITQSPKYLFRKEGQNVTLSCEQNLNHDAMYWYRQDPGQGLRLIYYSQIVNDFQKGDIAEGYSVSREKKESFPLTVTSAQKNPTAFYLCASSNRDTLFSNQPQHFGDGTRLSIL.

This chain links TRBV19 with TRBJ2-5; either TRBD1 or TRBD2 may fit D (5 bases each). The CDR3 consists of 15 residues. Germline CDR1 LNHDA, CDR2 SQIVND (reference sequence). V shed 5 bases and J shed 6 bases, with 19 bases lying between them. CDR3 in DNA: TGTGCCAGTAGTCCCGACAGCGGACCCAAGAAGACCCAGTACTTC. It is translated as CASSPDSGPKKTQYF.

This chain connects TRBV5-1 to TRBJ1-2; 9 positions match TRBD1. V shed 0 bases, J shed 8 bases, and the junction held 5 bases outside the gene matches. This CDR3 spans 14 amino acids. The germline CDR1 and CDR2 sequences are SGHRS and YFSETQ. This CDR3 reads CASSLAATGGGYTF. The CDR3, as DNA: TGCGCCAGCAGCTTGGCCGCGACAGGGGGAGGCTACACCTTC.

J is TRBJ2-7 and V is TRBV19, with 7 bases identical to TRBD1. The J segment lost 5 bases and the V segment lost 6 bases, leaving 10 bases of the junction unmatched. The germline CDR1 and CDR2 sequences are LNHDA and SQIVND (reference sequence). CDR3 length: 14 amino acids. The CDR3 region is CASREGTVAHEQYF. CDR3 nucleotides: TGTGCCAGTAGGGAAGGGACAGTGGCCCACGAGCAGTACTTC.

The chain couples TRBV6-1 to TRBJ2-1; D is possibly TRBD2 (5 bases). In germline, CDR1 is MNHNS, CDR2 SASEGT. The CDR3 runs to 12 residues. V was shortened by 4 bases and J by 6 bases, with 7 bases between the two germline ends. The CDR3 DNA is TGTGCCAGCAGTGCTGGAGGCAATGAGCAGTTCTTC. The encoded protein is CASSAGGNEQFF.

The chain couples TRBV28 to TRBJ2-5; 12 bases agree with TRBD1. V lost 4 bases, J lost 4 bases, and 4 bases stayed unmatched. CDR1 is MDHEN, CDR2 SYDVKM, per germline. CDR3 length: 15 amino acids. The CDR3 reads CASSSRDRGRETQYF. The CDR3 DNA is TGTGCCAGCAGTTCCAGGGACAGGGGGCGAGAGACCCAGTACTTC.

The chain is built from TRBV7-9 and TRBJ2-5, with D uncertain. Per germline, CDR1 SEHNR and CDR2 FQNEAQ (reference sequence). V gave up 1 base and J gave up 5 bases, with 11 bases separating them. This CDR3 has 14 amino acids. The CDR3 DNA follows: TGTGCCAGCAGCTTAGGCCTGGTTCTCGAGACCCAGTACTTC. It yields the protein CASSLGLVLETQYF.

This chain links TRBV10-3 with TRBJ2-7; D gene ambiguous. The CDR3 is 13 residues long. The V and J ends lost 0 bases and 6 bases respectively, with 9 bases between them. In germline, CDR1 is ENHRY, CDR2 SYGVKD. The CDR3 region has the DNA TGTGCCATCAGTGAGTCAAGGGTAGGCGAGCAGTACTTC. It yields the protein CAISESRVGEQYF.

The chain links TRBV5-1 to TRBJ2-7; TRBD2 matches at 13 bases. Trimming took 9 bases from V and 7 from J; bases not matched to a gene: 7. Germline values: CDR1 SGHRS, CDR2 YFSETQ. This CDR3 contains 13 residues. Written as DNA, the CDR3 is TGCGCCATTCCGGGACTAGCGGGGTTTGAGCAGTACTTC. Protein sequence: CAIPGLAGFEQYF. Filled out from reference TRBV5-1 and TRBJ2-7, the complete variable domain reads KAGVTQTPRYLIKTRGQQVTLSCSPISGHRSVSWYQQTPGQGLQFLFEYFSETQRNKGNFPGRFSGRQFSNSRSEMNVSTLELGDSALYLCAIPGLAGFEQYFGPGTRLTVT.

The chain carries TRBV6-5 and TRBJ2-7; D not resolved. Germline CDR1 and CDR2: MNHEY and SVGAGI. CDR3 size: 14 residues. Trimming pared 2 bases from V and 1 base from J, leaving 9 bases between. CDR3 DNA: TGTGCCAGCAGTTACCGCCGTACTTCCTACGAGCAGTACTTC. It translates to CASSYRRTSYEQYF.

This clone has only one observation. The rearrangement links TRBV2 to TRBJ2-7; 7 positions match TRBD2. The CDR3 consists of 13 residues. V was pared by 4 bases and J by 4 bases, with 4 bases of the junction left unmatched. The V gene's germline CDR1 is SNHLY and CDR2 FYNNEI. CDR3 sequence reads: CASSVGRQYEQYF. The CDR3 DNA is TGTGCCAGCAGTGTCGGGAGGCAGTACGAGCAGTACTTC.

This clone has more than one count but fewer than ten. The V and J genes are TRBV4-1 and TRBJ1-1; TRBD1 is a possible D gene (5 bases). The CDR3 has 16 amino acids. Germline CDR1 reads MGHRA; CDR2 reads YSYEKL. V was cut by 2 bases and J by 1 base, with 14 bases left in between. This CDR3 reads CASSQFGGGGNTEAFF. DNA of the CDR3: TGCGCCAGCAGCCAATTTGGGGGGGGAGGGAACACTGAAGCTTTCTTT.

In regard to this clone: The sample carries other DNA sequences with the same CDR3. The gene calls are TRBV6-5 and TRBJ1-2; 11 bases match TRBD1. The CDR3 covers 16 residues. CDR1 and CDR2 (germline): MNHEY, SVGAGI. J lost 4 bases, V lost 1 base, and 5 bases had no gene match. The chain's CDR3 is CASSYLRTGGGYGYTF. In nucleotides, the CDR3 is TGTGCCAGCAGTTACTTGCGGACAGGGGGCGGCTATGGCTACACCTTC.

V and J are TRBV6-4 and TRBJ2-4; D is ambiguous. In germline, CDR1 is MRHNA, CDR2 SNTAGT. There are 15 residues in the CDR3. Trimming removed 2 bases at V and 0 bases at J, with 8 bases between. The CDR3 DNA is TGTGCCAGCAGTGACGGGCTCCTAGCCAAAAACATTCAGTACTTC. Translated: CASSDGLLAKNIQYF.

The chain links TRBV7-6 to TRBJ1-3; TRBD1 agrees at 8 bases. The length of the CDR3 is 16 residues. J was trimmed by 7 bases and V by 2 bases; bases with no gene match: 10. CDR1 is SGHVS, CDR2 FNYEAQ, per germline. The CDR3 DNA reads as TGTGCCAGCAGCTTAAAGAGAGCAGGGGGCTTGAACACCATATATTTT. This encodes CASSLKRAGGLNTIYF.

The V and J genes are TRBV6-1 and TRBJ1-5; 9 bases map to TRBD1. Unmatched junction bases numbered 5, after V lost 8 bases and J lost 6 bases. In germline, CDR1 is MNHNS, CDR2 SASEGT. This CDR3 contains 13 residues. The CDR3 is CASGTGTSQPQHF. The CDR3 DNA follows: TGTGCCAGCGGGACAGGGACCAGTCAGCCCCAGCATTTT.

The chain employs TRBV15 and TRBJ1-5; 8 bases line up with TRBD1. The V segment lost 6 bases and the J segment 5 bases; nucleotides outside the gene matches: 6. CDR1 and CDR2 from the germline V gene are LNHNV and YYDKDF (reference sequence). This CDR3 region has 14 residues. CDR3 sequence reads: CATRFDRGDQPQHF. In DNA, the CDR3 is TGTGCCACCAGATTCGACAGGGGAGATCAGCCCCAGCATTTT.

This chain uses TRBV4-1 with TRBJ2-3; possible D gene TRBD1, 6 bases. The germline CDR1 and CDR2 sequences are MGHRA and YSYEKL. CDR3 length equals 13 residues. Trimming shortened V by 3 bases and J by 5 bases, and 9 bases separated the two germline ends. CDR3 sequence: CASSHLQGDTQYF. For the CDR3, the DNA is TGCGCCAGCAGCCATTTACAGGGAGATACGCAGTATTTT.

The genes are TRBV11-3 and TRBJ2-3; a possible D gene is TRBD2 (6 bases). The CDR3 is 18 residues long. V dropped 1 base and J dropped 3 bases, with 20 bases sitting between them. Germline V gene lookup returns CDR1 SGHNT and CDR2 YENEEA. The CDR3 coding sequence is TGTGCCAGCAGCTTAGCCTCTAGTCGGGCAGGGAGGACAGATACGCAGTATTTT. It specifies CASSLASSRAGRTDTQYF.

The gene calls are TRBV5-5 and TRBJ2-5; maybe TRBD2 (6 bases). This CDR3 has 15 amino acids. Germline CDR1 and CDR2: SGHKS and YYEKEE (reference sequence). The V end lost 2 bases, the J end lost 1 base, and 12 bases lay between the germline ends. CDR3 bases: TGTGCCAGCAGCTTCTTGGGGACTTTCCAAGAGACCCAGTACTTC. As protein: CASSFLGTFQETQYF.

The chain uses TRBV5-1 and TRBJ2-2; possibly TRBD1 or TRBD2 for D (5 bases each). Germline CDR1 is SGHRS and CDR2 is YFSETQ. Trimming took off 4 bases at V and 5 bases at J, with 12 bases between the two ends. The CDR3 is 14 amino acids. CDR3 sequence (DNA): TGCGCCAGCAGCCGGGAAGGGGTGACCGGGGAGCTGTTTTTT. This sequence encodes CASSREGVTGELFF. The whole variable domain, filled in from reference TRBV5-1 and TRBJ2-2, reads KAGVTQTPRYLIKTRGQQVTLSCSPISGHRSVSWYQQTPGQGLQFLFEYFSETQRNKGNFPGRFSGRQFSNSRSEMNVSTLELGDSALYLCASSREGVTGELFFGEGSRLTVL.

This clone was seen once. This chain uses TRBV7-9 with TRBJ2-5; 12 nucleotides align to TRBD2. The CDR3 contains 15 residues. Germline trimming cut 10 bases from V and 1 base from J; bases unmatched to any gene: 7. Germline CDR1 SEHNR, CDR2 FQNEAQ (reference sequence). The CDR3 region is CAILTSGGSQETQYF. CDR3 DNA: TGTGCCATCCTGACTAGCGGGGGTTCCCAAGAGACCCAGTACTTC.

About this clone itself: Additional DNA sequences in this sample encode the identical CDR3. The V call is TRBV5-4, the J call TRBJ1-1; no firm D call. The V and J ends lost 0 bases and 0 bases respectively, with 3 bases between them. This CDR3 is 13 amino acids long. Germline CDR1 is SGHNT and CDR2 is YYREEE (reference sequence). In nucleotides, the CDR3 is TGTGCCAGCAGCTTGGAGGTGAACACTGAAGCTTTCTTT. Translating it yields CASSLEVNTEAFF.

This chain joins TRBV11-2 and TRBJ2-7; 7 bases match TRBD1. The length of the CDR3 is 15 residues. V lost 5 bases, J lost 3 bases, and 10 bases stayed unmatched. Germline CDR1 is SGHAT and CDR2 is FQNNGV. CDR3: CASSTQGESRYEQYF. The CDR3 nucleotides are TGTGCCAGCAGCACCCAGGGGGAAAGTCGCTACGAGCAGTACTTC. The whole variable domain, filled in from reference TRBV11-2 and TRBJ2-7, reads EAGVAQSPRYKIIEKRQSVAFWCNPISGHATLYWYQQILGQGPKLLIQFQNNGVVDDSQLPKDRFSAERLKGVDSTLKIQPAKLEDSAVYLCASSTQGESRYEQYFGPGTRLTVT.

V gene TRBV11-2 combines with J gene TRBJ1-2; weak D call: TRBD1 (6 bases). V gave up 5 bases and J gave up 4 bases, with 14 bases separating them. The CDR3 is 14 amino acids. CDR1 is SGHAT and CDR2 is FQNNGV in the germline V gene. Here the CDR3 reads CASSRDGQIYGYTF. The CDR3 nucleotides read TGTGCCAGCAGCCGAGACGGACAGATCTATGGCTACACCTTC. The complete variable domain, with remaining parts taken from reference TRBV11-2 and TRBJ1-2, reads EAGVAQSPRYKIIEKRQSVAFWCNPISGHATLYWYQQILGQGPKLLIQFQNNGVVDDSQLPKDRFSAERLKGVDSTLKIQPAKLEDSAVYLCASSRDGQIYGYTFGSGTRLTVV.